This TCR beta chain originates from a study of T cells after posttransplantation cyclophosphamide. The CDR3 contains 13 residues. Germline values: CDR1 SGHVS, CDR2 FQNEAQ. Trimming cost V 3 bases and J 0 bases, with 5 bases left between them. Findings of the study overall: Later blood repertoires were often dominated by clones from the donor CD8+ memory compartment. TRB overlap between skin or GI tissue T cells and blood was limited. Recipient CMV seropositivity and CMV reactivation strongly tracked TRB clonality.

With respect to this clone: The antigen remains undetermined.

Using immunoSEQ multiplex PCR, the repertoire was profiled, and TCRdb retains in-frame clones only, with some absent. This sample carries several thousand clones, roughly 90% of them seen once, and the ten largest clones take roughly 1.2%. Cyclophosphamide on days +3 and +4 followed busulfan-fludarabine conditioning and a marrow graft. The rearrangement uses TRBV7-8 and TRBJ2-5; D is unresolved. This clonotype was obtained from a female patient in her fifties who received an allogeneic stem cell transplant from a related donor, was CMV-positive, and had no GVHD. Part of the T cells may come from the graft donor. The sequences come from CD4+ T cells sorted from blood, collected around 1,400 days after allogeneic stem cell transplant with posttransplant cyclophosphamide. As DNA, the CDR3 is TGTGCCAGCAGCTTCTCTCACCAAGAGACCCAGTACTTC. This encodes CASSFSHQETQYF.